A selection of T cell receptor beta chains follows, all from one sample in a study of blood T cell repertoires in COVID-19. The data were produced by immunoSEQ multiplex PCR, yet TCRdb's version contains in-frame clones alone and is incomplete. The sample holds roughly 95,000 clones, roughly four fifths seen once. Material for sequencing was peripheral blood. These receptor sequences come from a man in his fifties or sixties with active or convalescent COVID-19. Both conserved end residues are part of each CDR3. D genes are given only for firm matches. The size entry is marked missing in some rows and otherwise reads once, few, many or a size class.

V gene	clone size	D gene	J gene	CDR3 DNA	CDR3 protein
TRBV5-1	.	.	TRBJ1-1	TGCGCCAGCAGCTTGACCGGGACACAGAACACTGAAGCTTTCTTT	CASSLTGTQNTEAFF
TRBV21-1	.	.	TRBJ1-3	TGTGCCAGCAGCAAAATAACCGGCTGGAGAGGGAAATCGGTGGTAACTGGAAACACCATATATTTT	CASSKITGWRGKSVVTGNTIYF
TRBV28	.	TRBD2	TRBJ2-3	TGTGCCAGCAGTTTCGGAGCGGGGGATTCTATGCAGTATTTT	CASSFGAGDSMQYF
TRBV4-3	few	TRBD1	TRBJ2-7	TGCGCCAGCAGCCAAGGGGGGGGACAGGGCCACGAGCAGTACTTC	CASSQGGGQGHEQYF
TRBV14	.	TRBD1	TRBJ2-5	TGTGCCAGCTCCCCAGGGAGACAGGGATTTTCAGAGACCCAGTACTTC	CASSPGRQGFSETQYF
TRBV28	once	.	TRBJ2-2	TGTGCCAGCAGTTCCGGGGGTGGGAACACCGGGGAGCTGTTTTTT	CASSSGGGNTGELFF
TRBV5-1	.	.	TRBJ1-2	TGCGCCAGCAGCGCAGGGTATGGCTACACCTTC	CASSAGYGYTF
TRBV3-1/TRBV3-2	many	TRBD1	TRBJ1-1	TGTGCCAGCAGCCAAGGCAGGGGGACATTCGGAGCTTTCTTT	CASSQGRGTFGAFF
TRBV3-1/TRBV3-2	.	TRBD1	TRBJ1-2	TGTGCCAGCAGCCAAGGGGGACAGGGGATGAGGGGCTACACCTTC	CASSQGGQGMRGYTF
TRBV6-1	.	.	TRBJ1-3	TGTGCCAGCAGTGAAGGGGCGAACTCTGGAAACACCATATATTTT	CASSEGANSGNTIYF
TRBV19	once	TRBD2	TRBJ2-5	TGTGCCAGTAGTACCCAGCGGGGGTTGTGGGAGACCCAGTACTTC	CASSTQRGLWETQYF
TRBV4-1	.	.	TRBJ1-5	TGCGCCAGCAGCCAAGATACTTGGGCTCGGCGCAATCAGCCCCAGCATTTT	CASSQDTWARRNQPQHF
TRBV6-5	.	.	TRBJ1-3	TGTGCCAGCAGTTACGATCAGGTTTCCGGAAACACCATATATTTT	CASSYDQVSGNTIYF
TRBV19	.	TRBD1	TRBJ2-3	TGTGCCAGTGCGTCAACAGGGGCTTGGAGCACAGATACGCAGTATTTT	CASASTGAWSTDTQYF
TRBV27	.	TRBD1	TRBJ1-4	TGTGCCAGCAGCCTTAACAGGGGAGCTAATGAAAAACTGTTTTTT	CASSLNRGANEKLFF
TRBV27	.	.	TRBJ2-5	TGTGCCAGCAGTTTATCGATGGGGCAGGAGACCCAGTACTTC	CASSLSMGQETQYF
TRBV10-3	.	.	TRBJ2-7	TGTGCCATCGCGGAGCGTACCTCCTACGAGCAGTACTTC	CAIAERTSYEQYF
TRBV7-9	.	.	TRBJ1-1	TGTGCCAGCACCGCACAGCTAAACACTGAAGCTTTCTTT	CASTAQLNTEAFF
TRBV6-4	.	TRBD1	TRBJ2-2	TGTGCCAGCAGTGACGAGGGGACAGGGGGCGTCGGGGGCACCGGGGAGCTGTTTTTT	CASSDEGTGGVGGTGELFF
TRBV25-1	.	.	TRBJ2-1	TGTGCCAGCACCCTAGGGGTAAGCAATGAGCAGTTCTTC	CASTLGVSNEQFF
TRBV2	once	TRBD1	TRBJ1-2	TGTGCCAGCAGGAGCACAGGGGCTAACTATGGCTACACCTTC	CASRSTGANYGYTF
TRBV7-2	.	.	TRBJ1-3	TGTGCCAGCAGCTTAATGGGGAGCTCTGGAAACACCATATATTTT	CASSLMGSSGNTIYF
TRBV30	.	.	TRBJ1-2	TGTGCCTGGAGTGTACTCCAGGGGTCCTATGGCTACACCTTC	CAWSVLQGSYGYTF
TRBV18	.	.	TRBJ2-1	TGTGCCAGCTCAAGCCGGGACCGGGGAGGAGAGCAGTTCTTC	CASSSRDRGGEQFF
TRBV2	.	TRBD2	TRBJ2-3	TGTGCCAGCAGTGAAGGACTAGCGGGGGGGCCGGGTGATACGCAGTATTTT	CASSEGLAGGPGDTQYF
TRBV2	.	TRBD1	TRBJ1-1	TGTGCCAGCAGGGGGACAGTGAACACTGAAGCTTTCTTT	CASRGTVNTEAFF
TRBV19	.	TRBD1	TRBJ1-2	TGTGCCAGTACCCGGACAGGGGCAACTAACTATGGCTACACCTTC	CASTRTGATNYGYTF
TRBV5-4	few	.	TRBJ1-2	TGTGCCAGCACCTTAGGGGCAGGGGACACCTATGGCTACACCTTC	CASTLGAGDTYGYTF
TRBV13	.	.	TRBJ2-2	TGTGCCAGCAGCTTCGGGAACACCGGGGAGCTGTTTTTT	CASSFGNTGELFF
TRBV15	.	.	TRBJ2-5	TGTGCCACCAGTAAGAGAGGCGGGGGCCCAGAGACCCAGTACTTC	CATSKRGGGPETQYF
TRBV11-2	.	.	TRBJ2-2	TGTGCCAGCAGCCTTCACAGGGACGGGGAGCTGTTTTTT	CASSLHRDGELFF
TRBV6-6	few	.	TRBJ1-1	TGTGCCAGCAGTTACGGGACTATGAACACTGAAGCTTTCTTT	CASSYGTMNTEAFF
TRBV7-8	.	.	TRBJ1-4	TGTGCCAGCAGCTTAACGTCGGGGACTAATGAAAAACTGTTTTTT	CASSLTSGTNEKLFF
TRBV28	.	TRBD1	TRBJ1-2	TGTGCCAGCAGTAACTCCAGGGGGAACTATGGCTACACCTTC	CASSNSRGNYGYTF
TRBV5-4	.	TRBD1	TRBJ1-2	TGTGCCAGCAGCGTGGGGACAGGGGGAAGCGACTATGGCTACACCTTC	CASSVGTGGSDYGYTF
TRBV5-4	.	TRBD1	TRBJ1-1	TGTGCCAGCAGGTTGGACAGGGGGGGGACTGAAGCTTTCTTT	CASRLDRGGTEAFF
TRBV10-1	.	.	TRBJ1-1	TGCGCCAGCAATGCACCGGGATCAAACACTGAAGCTTTCTTT	CASNAPGSNTEAFF
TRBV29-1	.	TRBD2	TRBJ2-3	TGCAGCGTCTCCATGTCAACGGGACTAGCGGGGGGACGCACAGATACGCAGTATTTT	CSVSMSTGLAGGRTDTQYF
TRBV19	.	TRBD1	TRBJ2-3	TGTGCCAGTAGTATGGGACAGGGTGGCACAGATACGCAGTATTTT	CASSMGQGGTDTQYF
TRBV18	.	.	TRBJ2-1	TGTGCCAGCTCACCAAGAGGGAACAATGAGCAGTTCTTC	CASSPRGNNEQFF
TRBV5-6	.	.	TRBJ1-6	TGTGCCAGCAATCAACGGGTCTTTAATTCACCCCTCCACTTT	CASNQRVFNSPLHF
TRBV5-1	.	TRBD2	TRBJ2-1	TGCGCCAGCAGCTTGGCTAGCGGGGGGGTTGGAGAGCAGTTCTTC	CASSLASGGVGEQFF
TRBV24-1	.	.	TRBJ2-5	TGTGCCACGACCGACAGGATAGGAACCCAGTACTTC	CATTDRIGTQYF
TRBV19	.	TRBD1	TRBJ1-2	TGTGCCAGTAGTCCAGGACAGGGTTCCTATGGCTACACCTTC	CASSPGQGSYGYTF
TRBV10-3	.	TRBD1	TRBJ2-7	TGTGCCACGAGGGACAGGGCCTACGAGCAGTACTTC	CATRDRAYEQYF
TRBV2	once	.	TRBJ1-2	TGTGCCAGCAGTGGATTACAGGGCAGGAACTATGGCTACACCTTC	CASSGLQGRNYGYTF
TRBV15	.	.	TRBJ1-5	TGTGCCACCAGCAGAGGGCAGGAAAGCAATCAGCCCCAGCATTTT	CATSRGQESNQPQHF
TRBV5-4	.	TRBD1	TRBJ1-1	TGTGCCAGCAGCTCCCAGGGGGGTAATACTGAAGCTTTCTTT	CASSSQGGNTEAFF
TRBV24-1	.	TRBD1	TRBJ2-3	TGTGCCACCAGTGATTTGTCAGGGGGCCGCACAGATACGCAGTATTTT	CATSDLSGGRTDTQYF
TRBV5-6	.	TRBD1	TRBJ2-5	TGTGCCAGCAGCTCCCCCTCGGGACAGGGGGCTTTGGAGACCCAGTACTTC	CASSSPSGQGALETQYF
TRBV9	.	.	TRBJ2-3	TGTGCCAGCAGCGTAGATAAGGGGAGGGATACGCAGTATTTT	CASSVDKGRDTQYF
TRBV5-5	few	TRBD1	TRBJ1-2	TGTGCCAGCAGACCTATCGGGACAGGGGTTTCGGATGGCTACACCTTC	CASRPIGTGVSDGYTF